This TCR beta chain was sequenced in a study of T-cell reconstitution after alpha-beta-depleted transplantation in children. This clonotype has a count of ten or more. V gave up 0 bases and J gave up 7 bases, with 13 bases separating them. There are 14 residues in the CDR3. Germline V lookup: CDR1 SGHRS, CDR2 YFSETQ. Unique molecular identifiers tagged the TCRbeta library. From the PCR reads, TCRdb called clonotypes with MiXCR, one entry per CDR3 protein. Among 75,000 to 100,000 distinct CDR3 sequences listed, 8% to 9% were seen once. The rearrangement uses TRBV5-1 and TRBJ1-2; unclear D gene. The receptor was isolated from a human donor who donated a stem cell graft to a child with congenital amegakaryocytic thrombocytopenia. Source: PBMCs from the stem cell graft donor, taken from the stem cell graft. The DNA for the CDR3 is TGCGCCAGCAGCTTGGAGGGTTTTGCTCCTGGCTACACCTTC. It is translated as CASSLEGFAPGYTF.